Each of the 16 T cell receptor beta chains below was sequenced from the same sample in a study of CXCR3-negative and CXCR3-positive naive CD8 T cells. No antigen has been identified for these receptors. Study-wide results and caveats: In CXCR3-positive naive cells, the TRB CDR3s were more hydrophobic than in CXCR3-negative naive cells.

UMI-tagged TRB cDNA libraries were built via 5' RACE. Each CDR3 protein gets one entry in TCRdb, which reprocessed the 5' RACE reads and gives no DNA. Seen in this sample are 90,000 to 100,000 distinct CDR3 sequences; the ten most common clones hold roughly 0.99%. Sequencing was carried out using naive CXCR3+ CD8+ T cells from blood. As for subset: CD45RO-CCR7+CD27+CD95- naive CD8+ T cells expressing CXCR3 (TNR3+). The receptor set was obtained from a human donor in good health. Some clones in this sample may be carry-over from other donors' samples.

The chain joins TRBV5-6 to TRBJ2-1. The CDR3 spans 14 residues. Germline CDR1 reads SGHDT; CDR2 reads YYEEEE. The CDR3 sequence is CASSPQGIHNEQFF.

V gene TRBV29-1 combines with J gene TRBJ2-7; there is no DNA to check the TCRdb D call of TRBD2. CDR1 and CDR2 (germline): SQVTM, ANQGSEA. This CDR3 spans 13 amino acids. Here the CDR3 reads CSVDRQGGYEQYF.

V usage is TRBV6-5 and J usage is TRBJ2-5. The germline V gene has CDR1 MNHEY and CDR2 SVGAGI. This CDR3 is 15 amino acids long. The CDR3 protein is CASSYSISGQETQYF.

The chain couples TRBV6-6 to TRBJ2-3; TCRdb picks TRBD1, but there is no DNA to check that call. This CDR3 contains 14 residues. Germline V gene sequence: CDR1 MNHNY, CDR2 SVGAGI (reference sequence). CDR3 sequence: CASKAGRRTDTQYF.

The chain carries TRBV7-9 and TRBJ2-3; the D gene TCRdb calls, TRBD1, cannot be checked with no DNA. This CDR3 has 15 amino acids. From germline, CDR1 is SEHNR and CDR2 FQNEAQ (reference sequence). The CDR3 sequence is CASSLVDRGPDTQYF.

The gene calls are TRBV7-3 and TRBJ2-1; lacking DNA, the TRBD2 call made by TCRdb goes unchecked. Germline V lookup: CDR1 SGHTA, CDR2 FQGTGA. CDR3 length: 17 residues. CDR3 protein: CASSTPLAGGQYNEQFF.

The chain uses TRBV6-5 and TRBJ2-3; as DNA is missing, the TRBD1 call by TCRdb cannot be tested. CDR3 length: 17 amino acids. Germline V lookup: CDR1 MNHEY, CDR2 SVGAGI. This chain's CDR3 is CASSYTGTGASTDTQYF.

The V and J genes are TRBV24-1 and TRBJ1-4; TCRdb's D call, TRBD1, is unchecked because there is no DNA. Germline assignment: CDR1 KGHDR and CDR2 SFDVKD. The length of the CDR3 is 15 residues. This chain's CDR3 is CATSENTGISQKLFF.

The rearrangement links TRBV6-1 to TRBJ2-5; TCRdb's D gene call, TRBD1, goes unchecked for lack of DNA. Germline CDR1 MNHNS, CDR2 SASEGT. The CDR3 is 15 amino acids. The CDR3 loop reads CASSEATGRQETQYF.

The chain links TRBV5-1 to TRBJ2-5; TCRdb outputs TRBD2, but without DNA this stays unchecked. Germline CDR1 reads SGHRS; CDR2 reads YFSETQ. The length of the CDR3 is 16 residues. CDR3 sequence reads: CASSLAASGAGETQYF. The variable domain in full, completed from reference TRBV5-1 and TRBJ2-5, reads KAGVTQTPRYLIKTRGQQVTLSCSPISGHRSVSWYQQTPGQGLQFLFEYFSETQRNKGNFPGRFSGRQFSNSRSEMNVSTLELGDSALYLCASSLAASGAGETQYFGPGTRLLVL.

The CDR3: CASRHLNTGELFF. The chain joins TRBV3-1 to TRBJ2-2. The CDR3 spans 13 residues. Germline V gene data show CDR1 as LGHDT and CDR2 as YNNKEL (reference sequence).

V and J are TRBV20-1 and TRBJ1-5. The germline V gene has CDR1 DFQATT and CDR2 SNEGSKA (reference sequence). CDR3 size: 15 residues. CDR3 region: CSARVDTDSNQPQHF.

The chain uses TRBV19 and TRBJ2-7. The CDR3 is 14 residues long. Germline assignment: CDR1 LNHDA and CDR2 SQIVND (reference sequence). The CDR3 is CASSTGSTGYEQYF.

The chain carries TRBV10-3 and TRBJ1-2. The CDR3 is made up of 12 amino acids. Germline CDR1 and CDR2: ENHRY and SYGVKD. CDR3 residues: CAISESGVGYTF.

The chain is built from TRBV25-1 and TRBJ2-7; TCRdb indicates TRBD1, and absent DNA this call remains unverified. Germline loops: CDR1 MGHDK, CDR2 SYGVNS. This CDR3 is built from 12 residues. The CDR3 region is CASSPGSLSLYF.

The gene calls are TRBV4-1 and TRBJ2-2; there is no DNA to check the TCRdb D call of TRBD2. Germline lookup yields CDR1 MGHRA and CDR2 YSYEKL. The CDR3 runs to 18 residues. This CDR3 is CASSFRLAGASNTGELFF.